What follows describes a single T cell receptor beta chain. This entry belongs to a study of OX40 agonist ivuxolimab in advanced cancers. The CDR3 length is 14 residues. Germline values: CDR1 SEHNR, CDR2 FQNEAQ (reference sequence). V lost 4 bases and J lost 6, with 13 bases in between. The method was immunoSEQ multiplex PCR; TCRdb's version includes in-frame clones alone and lacks a portion of them. Of about 50,000 clones in the sample, 93% were seen once. This clonotype was sampled from an adult with an advanced solid tumor such as melanoma, head and neck, liver or kidney cancer. The rearrangement uses TRBV7-9 and TRBJ2-1; D unresolved. Here the sequenced sample was CD4+ or CD8+ T cells sorted from blood, taken in a trial of the OX40 agonist ivuxolimab. The CDR3 sequence is CASSSSSLGNEQFF. The CDR3 nucleotides read TGTGCCAGCAGCTCGTCGTCGCTAGGCAATGAGCAGTTCTTC.